The 32 T cell receptor beta chains reported below all come from one sample, sequenced in a study of cytomegalovirus exposure and HLA in healthy donors. PCR was performed using 60 Vbeta and 13 Jbeta primers. Using immunoSEQ multiplex PCR, the repertoire was profiled, and TCRdb retains in-frame clones only, with some absent. The sample has some 97,000 clones, 75% to 85% seen once. The sequencing input was PBMCs. These receptors were collected from a woman aged 18-29 years in good health and CMV-seronegative.

J is TRBJ1-1 and V is TRBV2; 7 nucleotides line up with TRBD1. CDR1 is SNHLY, CDR2 FYNNEI, per germline. The CDR3 runs 16 residues. The ends lost 7 bases at V and 1 base at J; junction bases unmatched: 12. CDR3 loop: CASIDRVRGPNTEAFF. The CDR3 DNA reads TGTGCCAGCATAGACAGGGTTAGGGGGCCGAACACTGAAGCTTTCTTT.

This chain links TRBV6-4 with TRBJ2-3, with TRBD2 matching over 14 bases. The length of the CDR3 is 16 residues. Germline CDR1 and CDR2: MRHNA and SNTAGT. With V trimmed by 5 bases and J by 5 bases, 6 bases remained unmatched. CDR3 residues: CASSRGLAGVIDTQYF. In DNA, the CDR3 is TGTGCCAGCAGTCGGGGACTAGCGGGAGTAATAGATACGCAGTATTTT.

The chain combines TRBV15 with TRBJ2-7; D remains unclear. V shed 2 bases and J shed 6 bases, with 14 bases lying between them. This CDR3 is built from 14 residues. Germline V lookup: CDR1 LNHNV, CDR2 YYDKDF (reference sequence). The CDR3 reads CATSRSPRPREQYF. DNA of the CDR3: TGTGCCACCAGCAGATCCCCTCGCCCGCGCGAGCAGTACTTC.

The gene calls are TRBV2 and TRBJ2-5; no clear D gene. V gave up 1 base and J gave up 3 bases, with 12 bases separating them. Germline CDR1 SNHLY, CDR2 FYNNEI. The CDR3 spans 15 residues. The CDR3 sequence is CASSEEGPAKETQYF. The CDR3 DNA reads as TGTGCCAGCAGTGAAGAAGGTCCAGCGAAAGAGACCCAGTACTTC.

CDR3 residues: CASSQVPKGASGYTF. The DNA of the CDR3 is TGCGCCAGCAGCCAAGTCCCAAAGGGGGCGTCTGGCTACACCTTC. The chain joins TRBV4-1 to TRBJ1-2; 7 bases align to TRBD1. Unmatched junction bases numbered 9, after V lost 1 base and J lost 7 bases. Germline lookup yields CDR1 MGHRA and CDR2 YSYEKL. The CDR3 is 15 residues long.

V and J are TRBV7-2 and TRBJ1-2; 7 bases are shared with TRBD1. This CDR3 has 14 amino acids. Germline CDR1 is SGHTA and CDR2 is FQGNSA. Unmatched junction bases numbered 11, after V lost 1 base and J lost 12 bases. Here the CDR3 reads CASSLEPAGGKHTF. The CDR3 coding sequence is TGTGCCAGCAGCTTAGAGCCGGCAGGGGGGAAACACACCTTC.

CDR3 sequence reads: CAWSVQNRGAETQYF. CDR3 coding DNA: TGTGCCTGGAGTGTACAGAACAGGGGAGCAGAGACCCAGTACTTC. The chain has TRBV30 and TRBJ2-5; 7 nucleotides agree with TRBD1. J gave up 4 bases and V 0 bases, and 8 bases lay outside the gene matches. This CDR3 is 15 amino acids long. Germline values: CDR1 GTSNPN, CDR2 SVGIG (reference sequence).

The chain uses TRBV28 and TRBJ2-7; 10 nucleotides match TRBD2. After removal of 5 bases from V and 2 bases from J, the junction contained 6 bases not matched to a gene. There are 15 residues in the CDR3. Germline CDR1 MDHEN, CDR2 SYDVKM. The CDR3 coding sequence is TGTGCCAGCAGTCCCACCCTAGCGGGAGCCTACGAGCAGTACTTC. It translates to CASSPTLAGAYEQYF.

The DNA of the CDR3 is TGTGCCAGCAGTGACCCAAGCAGGGGGCGGCTCCAGCATTTT. This translates into CASSDPSRGRLQHF. The chain recombines TRBV6-1 with TRBJ1-5; TRBD1 agrees at 8 bases. The CDR3 is 14 residues long. V dropped 3 bases and J dropped 12; count of bases not matched to a gene: 10. Germline V gene sequence: CDR1 MNHNS, CDR2 SASEGT.

The chain couples TRBV7-9 to TRBJ2-1, with D perhaps matching TRBD2 (6 bases). The CDR3 loop spans 12 amino acids. CDR1 and CDR2 (germline): SEHNR, FQNEAQ (reference sequence). V dropped 0 bases and J dropped 10 bases, with 7 bases sitting between them. This chain's CDR3 is CASSLAAGEQFF. The CDR3 DNA is TGTGCCAGCAGCTTAGCGGCGGGGGAGCAGTTCTTC.

The V gene is TRBV14, the J gene TRBJ1-2, with no clear D. CDR3 length equals 12 residues. Germline V lookup: CDR1 SGHDN, CDR2 FVKESK. V was pared by 1 base and J by 6 bases, with 6 bases between. This CDR3 reads CASSQGGHGYTF. DNA of the CDR3: TGTGCCAGCAGCCAAGGCGGGCATGGCTACACCTTC. Together with reference TRBV14 and TRBJ1-2, the CDR3 gives the full variable domain: EAGVTQFPSHSVIEKGQTVTLRCDPISGHDNLYWYRRVMGKEIKFLLHFVKESKQDESGMPNNRFLAERTGGTYSTLKVQPAELEDSGVYFCASSQGGHGYTFGSGTRLTVV.

The genes are TRBV7-2 and TRBJ2-3, with D unclear. CDR3 length equals 13 residues. Trimming took off 3 bases at V and 3 bases at J, with 7 bases between the two ends. Germline V gene data show CDR1 as SGHTA and CDR2 as FQGNSA. As DNA, the CDR3 is TGTGCCAGCAGCTTGGAGAATACAGATACGCAGTATTTT. It yields the protein CASSLENTDTQYF.

Comments on this clone: Additional DNA sequences in this sample encode the identical CDR3. This chain joins TRBV7-3 and TRBJ2-3; D perhaps matches TRBD1 (5 bases). Germline V CDR1 and CDR2: SGHTA, FQGTGA. Trimming removed 2 bases from V and 0 bases from J, with 6 bases in between. The CDR3 is 14 amino acids. This CDR3 reads CASSLSGSTDTQYF. The CDR3, as DNA: TGTGCCAGCAGCTTATCAGGGAGCACAGATACGCAGTATTTT.

V is TRBV29-1 and J is TRBJ1-1; the D gene is possibly TRBD1 (6 bases). Per the germline V gene, CDR1 is SQVTM and CDR2 is ANQGSEA. The CDR3 loop spans 15 amino acids. Trimming cost V 1 base and J 3 bases, with 15 bases left between them. The CDR3 spells CSVEVQGRRDTEAFF. The CDR3 DNA reads as TGCAGCGTTGAAGTACAGGGCAGACGGGACACTGAAGCTTTCTTT.

The chain links TRBV5-1 to TRBJ1-5; D is unresolved. The germline V gene has CDR1 SGHRS and CDR2 YFSETQ. Trimming cost V 0 bases and J 0 bases, with 7 bases left between them. This CDR3 is built from 15 residues. Written as DNA, the CDR3 is TGCGCCAGCAGCTTGGAAGCGGGTAGCAATCAGCCCCAGCATTTT. It is translated as CASSLEAGSNQPQHF.

V is TRBV4-1 and J is TRBJ1-4; a possible D gene is TRBD1 (5 bases). Germline CDR1 reads MGHRA; CDR2 reads YSYEKL. V dropped 1 base and J dropped 7 bases, with 13 bases sitting between them. The CDR3 spans 15 residues. CDR3: CASSQGAGRGEKLFF. The DNA for the CDR3 is TGCGCCAGCAGCCAAGGGGCAGGGAGGGGTGAAAAACTGTTTTTT.

The V call is TRBV7-9, the J call TRBJ1-2; D is ambiguous. With 4 bases removed from V and 4 bases from J, the gap between germline ends came to 22 bases. CDR1 is SEHNR and CDR2 is FQNEAQ in the germline V gene (reference sequence). The CDR3 has 17 residues. Written as DNA, the CDR3 is TGTGCCAGCAGCTCTACCCCCGTGGGCTCTGAAGGCTATGGCTACACCTTC. It specifies CASSSTPVGSEGYGYTF.

The rearrangement joins TRBV4-1 to TRBJ2-7; 7 nucleotides match TRBD1. Germline lookup yields CDR1 MGHRA and CDR2 YSYEKL. The CDR3 is made up of 13 amino acids. V trimming: 3 bases; J trimming: 5 bases; junction bases outside the gene matches: 4. In DNA form, the CDR3 reads TGCGCCAGCAGCCAGGTTACAGGGGACGAGCAGTACTTC. Its translation is CASSQVTGDEQYF.

The CDR3 reads CASSQNPGQTETQYF. CDR3 DNA sequence: TGTGCCAGCAGCCAAAATCCGGGACAGACAGAGACCCAGTACTTC. This chain uses TRBV14 with TRBJ2-5; 7 nucleotides agree with TRBD1. J was trimmed by 4 bases and V by 2 bases; bases with no gene match: 7. This CDR3 has 15 residues. From germline, CDR1 is SGHDN and CDR2 FVKESK.

The chain employs TRBV6-6 and TRBJ1-1; D is perhaps TRBD1 (6 bases). Germline V gene data show CDR1 as MNHNY and CDR2 as SVGAGI (reference sequence). The V end was cut by 5 bases, the J end by 0 bases, with 10 bases between. The CDR3 extends over 14 amino acids. CDR3 protein: CASSLGQLNTEAFF. The CDR3 DNA reads as TGTGCCAGCAGTCTAGGACAGCTGAACACTGAAGCTTTCTTT.

The chain carries TRBV28 and TRBJ2-5; TRBD2 aligns across 11 bases. The end of the DNA fits TRBJ2-7 better, so the J call may be wrong. Germline CDR1 MDHEN, CDR2 SYDVKM. The CDR3 spans 14 residues. In DNA form, the CDR3 reads TGTGCCAGCAGCCTTAGCGGGAGGGCCAACGAGCAGTACTTC. It specifies CASSLSGRANEQYF.

The chain links TRBV6-1 to TRBJ2-1; 7 bases agree with TRBD2. V lost 9 bases and J lost 5; bases outside the gene matches: 7. The germline V gene encodes CDR1 MNHNS and CDR2 SASEGT. The CDR3 contains 13 residues. CDR3 sequence reads: CASGLEPHNEQFF. CDR3 nucleotides: TGTGCCAGTGGACTAGAACCACACAATGAGCAGTTCTTC.

The J gene is TRBJ2-1, the V gene TRBV27; 8 bases agree with TRBD2. Germline V gene lookup returns CDR1 MNHEY and CDR2 SMNVEV (reference sequence). The CDR3 loop spans 15 amino acids. J lost 0 bases, V lost 7 bases, and 5 bases had no gene match. As DNA, the CDR3 is TGTGCCAGCAAGAATCTAGCGGGCTCCTACAATGAGCAGTTCTTC. Translated: CASKNLAGSYNEQFF.

The gene calls are TRBV4-3 and TRBJ2-1; possibly TRBD2 for D (6 bases). Per germline, CDR1 LGHNA and CDR2 YSLEER. V lost 0 bases to trimming and J lost 3 bases, with 9 bases between them. The CDR3 runs 15 residues. The DNA of the CDR3 is TGCGCCAGCAGCCAAGATGCGACTAGCTACAATGAGCAGTTCTTC. Translation: CASSQDATSYNEQFF.

V gene TRBV6-4 combines with J gene TRBJ2-2, with unresolved D. This CDR3 region has 15 residues. Germline lookup yields CDR1 MRHNA and CDR2 SNTAGT. Trimming took 6 bases from V and 0 from J, leaving 11 bases between them. CDR3 protein: CASSHSLANTGELFF. For the CDR3, the DNA is TGTGCCAGCAGCCACTCCCTAGCGAACACCGGGGAGCTGTTTTTT.

A remark on this clone: Other DNA sequences in the sample encode the same CDR3. This chain connects TRBV28 to TRBJ2-7; TRBD1 is a possible D gene (5 bases). The germline V and J ends were trimmed by 2 bases and 5 bases, with 10 bases remaining between them. The CDR3 extends over 13 amino acids. CDR1 MDHEN and CDR2 SYDVKM come from the germline V gene. CDR3 DNA: TGTGCCAGCAGTTTAAGCACAGGTCACGAGCAGTACTTC. Translating gives CASSLSTGHEQYF.

The CDR3 reads CASAVSSYNEQFF. For the CDR3, the DNA is TGTGCTAGTGCGGTGAGCTCCTACAATGAGCAGTTCTTC. The rearrangement links TRBV12-5 to TRBJ2-1; D gene uncertain. The CDR3 spans 13 residues. In germline, CDR1 is LGHNT, CDR2 FRNRAP. V lost 7 bases and J lost 0, with 7 bases in between.

The chain links TRBV4-3 to TRBJ2-3, with 7 bases identical to TRBD1. The germline V gene has CDR1 LGHNA and CDR2 YSLEER. Unmatched junction bases numbered 9, after V lost 1 base and J lost 5 bases. The CDR3 is 16 residues long. CDR3: CASSQVYRGVGDTQYF. CDR3 DNA sequence: TGCGCCAGCAGCCAAGTTTACAGGGGTGTAGGAGATACGCAGTATTTT.

This clone was counted a single time. This rearrangement joins TRBV7-3 to TRBJ2-1, with 8 bases fitting TRBD1. Germline V CDR1 and CDR2: SGHTA, FQGTGA. This CDR3 has 15 amino acids. V lost 5 bases to trimming and J lost 4 bases; unmatched junction nucleotides: 7. The CDR3 protein is CASSPKGQDYNEQFF. The CDR3 DNA reads as TGTGCCAGCAGCCCAAAGGGACAGGATTACAATGAGCAGTTCTTC.

The CDR3 protein is CASSLGSPGNTIYF. CDR3 sequence (DNA): TGTGCCAGCAGTTTGGGCAGTCCTGGAAACACCATATATTTT. The chain joins TRBV28 to TRBJ1-3; D call uncertain. The V gene's germline CDR1 is MDHEN and CDR2 SYDVKM. The CDR3 length is 14 residues. Trimming stripped 3 bases from V and 2 bases from J, with 8 bases between.

This CDR3 is CASSPPSYEQYF. Written as DNA, the CDR3 is TGTGCCAGCAGCCCCCCCTCCTACGAGCAGTACTTC. The chain links TRBV11-2 to TRBJ2-5; D is unresolved. The J call could be wrong; TRBJ2-7 is a better fit for the DNA end. The CDR3 extends over 12 amino acids. Germline V CDR1 and CDR2: SGHAT, FQNNGV.

The chain uses TRBV7-9 and TRBJ1-2; 8 bases map to TRBD1. The CDR3 contains 16 residues. The V and J ends lost 4 bases and 8 bases, in that order; junction bases with no gene match: 15. In germline, CDR1 is SEHNR, CDR2 FQNEAQ (reference sequence). The CDR3 coding sequence is TGTGCCAGCAGCTCTCTGGACAGGGCCCTATCCCGCGGCTACACCTTC. Protein: CASSSLDRALSRGYTF. The entire variable domain, with the rest obtained from reference TRBV7-9 and TRBJ1-2, is as follows: DTGVSQNPRHKITKRGQNVTFRCDPISEHNRLYWYRQTLGQGPEFLTYFQNEAQLEKSRLLSDRFSAERPKGSFSTLEIQRTEQGDSAMYLCASSSLDRALSRGYTFGSGTRLTVV.